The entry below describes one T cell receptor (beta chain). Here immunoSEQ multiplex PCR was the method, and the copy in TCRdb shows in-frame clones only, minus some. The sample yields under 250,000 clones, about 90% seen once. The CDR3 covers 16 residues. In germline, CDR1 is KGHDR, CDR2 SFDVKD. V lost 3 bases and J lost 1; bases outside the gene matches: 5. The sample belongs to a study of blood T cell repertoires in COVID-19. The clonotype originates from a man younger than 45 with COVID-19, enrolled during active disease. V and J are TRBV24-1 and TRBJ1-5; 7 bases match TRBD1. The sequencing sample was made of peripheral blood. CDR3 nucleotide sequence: TGTGCCACCAGTGATAAGACAGGGCTAAGCAATCAGCCCCAGCATTTT. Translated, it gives CATSDKTGLSNQPQHF.